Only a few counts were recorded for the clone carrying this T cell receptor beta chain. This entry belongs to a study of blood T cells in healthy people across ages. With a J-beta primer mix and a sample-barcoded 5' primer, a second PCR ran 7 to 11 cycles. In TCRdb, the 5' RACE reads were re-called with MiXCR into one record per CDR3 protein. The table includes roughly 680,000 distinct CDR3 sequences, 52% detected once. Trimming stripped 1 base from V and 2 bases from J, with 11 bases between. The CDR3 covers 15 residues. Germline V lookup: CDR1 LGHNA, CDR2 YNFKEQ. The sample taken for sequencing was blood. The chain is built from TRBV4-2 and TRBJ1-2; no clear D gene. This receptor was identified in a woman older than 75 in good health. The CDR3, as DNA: TGTGCCAGCAGCCAAGTCCTCAAAACCAACTATGGCTACACCTTC. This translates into CASSQVLKTNYGYTF.